This T cell receptor beta chain was recorded in a study of blood T cells in healthy people across ages (dated by TCRdb to between 2014 and 2017). As for the study more broadly: In model experiments, template switching captured about one uniquely barcoded TCR beta cDNA molecule for every two T cells. The donors were split into four age groups: young (average about 15 years), middle-aged (39), aged (more than 60) and long-lived (roughly 86). Using deep sequencing normalized with unique cDNA molecular identifiers, the study measured how TCR beta repertoire diversity changes with age. Donors of different ages were randomly distributed across sequencing lanes to avoid experimental bias. Using the same blood draw, the study looked at two additional independent replicas of 1 million unique cDNA reads for two donors, one aged 18 to 30 and the other aged 80 or older. What the authors observed across the whole study: Observed TCR beta diversity correlated strongly with the percentage of naive T cells measured by flow cytometry. Estimates of total diversity based on one million sequenced T cells were considered lower bounds and underestimates. Observed TCR beta diversity per million T cells fell roughly linearly with age, and a significant reduction was already apparent by age around 36. Conclusive comparison of naive and antigen-experienced compartments was prevented by the profiling of bulk unsorted PBMCs. Compared with the aged group, the long-lived group had more naive CD4+ T cells, fewer expanded clones and increased TCR diversity, a pattern suggesting age selection. Because donor CMV infection status was unknown, age-related changes in expanded clonotypes were potentially confounded.

This clonotype was counted only a few times. Its binding antigen is unknown. Per-base qualities were not stored, and no clone one base away is much larger. Germline trimming amounts to 5 bases on V and 7 bases on J, with 9 as the count of junction bases outside the gene matches. The CDR1 and CDR2 encoded by the germline V gene are SGHVS and FQNEAQ. The CDR3 goes from the cysteine to the phenylalanine over 14 residues. Solely the CDR3 DNA is kept, with 42 bases framed from the first base. Receptor libraries were prepared by 5' RACE. The data were produced on an Illumina HiSeq 2500. A second about 6 to 11 cycle PCR used a sample-barcoded 5' primer and a J-beta primer mix. A unique molecular identifier was introduced onto each TCR beta cDNA molecule by a template-switch 5' adaptor carrying 12 random nucleotides. Each sample yielded at least 2.5 million CDR3-containing paired-end reads. All of the RNA was converted into first-strand cDNA using the Mint cDNA synthesis kit, with a TRBC-specific oligonucleotide serving as the primer. Following uracil-DNA glycosylase treatment, all cDNA underwent a first 18-cycle PCR with the universal primers M1SS and BC2_uni_R. For the original study's pipeline: For normalization, 1 million high-quality reads were randomly selected from each sample, with every read carrying a distinct molecular identifier. Instead of being binned into consensus sequences, reads that shared molecular identifiers were thrown out. MiTCR, with a Q25 quality threshold and the strictest error-elimination algorithm, was used for CDR3 identification, clonotype clustering and error correction. A nonparametric unseen species model with Euler transformation was used to estimate lower-bound total TCR beta diversity. The public reads were reanalyzed by TCRdb: fastp trimming at Q25, MiXCR alignment, in-frame beta chains only. Each entry is one CDR3 protein sequence, shown with its most common DNA and genes. The V and J calls, along with clone size, are taken from TCRdb and not from the paper's own processing. The sample table shows approximately 1.5 million distinct CDR3 sequences, and about 32% are seen once. The ten largest clones add up to roughly 10% of the sample.

Donors were a few dozen systemically healthy Caucasian individuals from Russia aged roughly 6 to 100 years. Around 10 milliliters of peripheral blood were drawn from each donor into EDTA-treated Vacutainer tubes. Ficoll-Paque density-gradient centrifugation was used to isolate PBMCs, with at least 7 million per sample. Trizol reagent was used to extract total RNA from PBMCs, with at least 5 micrograms per sample. The percentages of naive CD45RAhigh/CD27high T cells were determined by flow cytometry on a PBMC aliquot from every donor. The rearranged segments are TRBV7-8 and TRBJ2-7, with 9 bases matching TRBD1. The sequencing sample was made of blood. This receptor was identified in a young woman in good health. The sequence in DNA is TGTGCCAGCAGCCCGGGACAGGGTGTAGGGGAGCAGTACTTC. The translation is CASSPGQGVGEQYF.